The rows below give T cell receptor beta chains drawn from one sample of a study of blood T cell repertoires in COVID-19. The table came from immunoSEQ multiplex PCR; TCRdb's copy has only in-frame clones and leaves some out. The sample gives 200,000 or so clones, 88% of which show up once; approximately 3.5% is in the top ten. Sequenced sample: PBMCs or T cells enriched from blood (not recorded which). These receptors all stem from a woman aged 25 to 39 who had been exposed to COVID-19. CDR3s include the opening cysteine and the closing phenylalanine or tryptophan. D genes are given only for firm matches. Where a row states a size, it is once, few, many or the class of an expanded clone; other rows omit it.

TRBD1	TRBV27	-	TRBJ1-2	CASSGQGNNYGYTF	TGTGCCAGCAGTGGACAGGGGAATAACTATGGCTACACCTTC
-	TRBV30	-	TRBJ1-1	CAWREGTEAFF	TGTGCCTGGAGGGAGGGCACTGAAGCTTTCTTT
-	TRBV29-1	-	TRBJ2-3	CSVASFGDQDTQYF	TGCAGCGTCGCAAGTTTCGGGGATCAAGATACGCAGTATTTT
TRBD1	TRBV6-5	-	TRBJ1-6	CASSLQGAGSPLHF	TGTGCCAGCAGTTTACAGGGGGCTGGGTCACCCCTCCACTTT
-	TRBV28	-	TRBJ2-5	CASSFRRVQETQYF	TGTGCCAGCAGTTTTAGGCGGGTCCAAGAGACCCAGTACTTC
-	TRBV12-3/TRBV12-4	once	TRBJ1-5	CASSFGEQPQHF	TGTGCCAGCAGTTTCGGGGAACAGCCCCAGCATTTT
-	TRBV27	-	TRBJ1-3	CARRSSGNTIYF	TGTGCCCGTAGGAGCTCTGGAAACACCATATATTTT
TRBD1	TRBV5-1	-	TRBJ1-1	CASNRGDQNTEAFF	TGCGCCAGCAACAGGGGAGATCAAAACACTGAAGCTTTCTTT
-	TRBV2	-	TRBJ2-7	CASSGGTLSSYEQYF	TGTGCCAGCAGTGGTGGGACTTTAAGCTCCTACGAGCAGTACTTC
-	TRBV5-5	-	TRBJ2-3	CASSLAPTLVTDTQYF	TGTGCCAGCAGCTTGGCCCCTACCTTGGTCACAGATACGCAGTATTTT